The text below deals with one T cell receptor beta chain. This clone was seen once. Its antigen is not yet known. No base quality information exists; no much larger clone differs at one position. The junction shows trimming of 4 bases on V and 4 bases on J, plus 12 bases between the germline ends. From the cysteine up to the phenylalanine, the CDR3 has a length of 14 residues. The entry retains the CDR3 DNA only, 42 bases that are in frame from base 1. In the germline V gene (reference sequence), CDR1 corresponds to SGHNT and CDR2 to YYREEE. The sample belongs to a study of T cell responses to AZD1222 COVID-19 vaccine (dated by TCRdb to the early 2020s). For the study in its entirety: AZD1222 recipients whose second dose came at about 4 weeks and those whose second dose came at about 12 weeks were combined into one group, since spike-specific TCR depth and breadth did not differ between the two schedules. TCR sequencing was performed for 233 trial participants, of whom around 200 were given two doses of AZD1222 and around 26 were given two doses of MenACWY control vaccine. Trial participants were enrolled by age into subgroups of 18-55, 56-69 and 70-plus years, and around 150, 28 and 57 TCR-sequenced participants, respectively, were included in these subgroups.

The sample's time point label, in plain terms: baseline before first vaccination. Samples from vaccinated people were obtained from the UK trials COV001 and COV002, which included a single-blind randomized controlled phase 2/3 trial of AZD1222 (ChAdOx1 nCoV-19) in healthy adults. For TCRbeta chain sequencing, PBMC samples were collected from trial participants at day 0 and at day 28 after the second dose. The CDR3 regions of human TCRbeta chains were analyzed by immunosequencing. Per the original workflow: Repertoire TCRs were matched against a reference library of SARS-CoV-2-specific TCRs generated with the MIRA antigen-specificity platform. Breadth meant the fraction of unique TCRs that were SARS-CoV-2-associated, whereas depth meant the fraction of total T cells that were SARS-CoV-2-associated. Using the MIRA data, each spike-specific TCR was mapped to the spike region that the TCR reacts to and placed in a CD4 or CD8 class. Log10-transformed breadth and depth values were compared by one-way ANOVA with Sidak's multiple comparisons tests. The table comes from immuneACCESS by way of TCRdb, which keeps in-frame sequences with V and J called. Part of the clones is missing from these tables; in studies checked, under half for an unresolved V gene and the rest for unknown reasons. V and J calls plus clone size are reproduced from that table; the DNA served to infer D and trimming. The sample contains 130,000 to 150,000 clones, 92% of them found a single time. The ten largest clones take up 3% to 3.5% of the sample.

Broad study findings and their caveats: Nearly half of unique spike-specific TCRs reportedly recognized epitopes outside regions mutated in the B.1.351 and B.1.1.7 variants. After two AZD1222 doses, both the breadth and the depth of spike-specific TCRs were significantly higher than at day 0 and than in MenACWY recipients. Only six or seven AZD1222 recipients were SARS-CoV-2 seropositive at baseline, limiting conclusions about previously exposed vaccinees. Most participants were white British and females outnumbered males, and the authors suggested that clonal diversity may have been underestimated. Because no samples from the day 14 peak response were available, repertoires could be characterized only after the peak T cell response. The 56-69-year group was small, and its depth increase did not reach significance, likely because of low power. The whole spike protein was spanned by vaccine-associated CD4 TCRs, and dominant responses were seen in regions 160-218 and 743-854.

The rearrangement combines TRBV5-4 with TRBJ1-3; TRBD1 is a weak D gene call, 6 bases matching. The sample consisted of peripheral blood, taken on day 0 of AZD1222 vaccination. This sequence originates from an adult in good health. Here is the DNA: TGTGCCAGCAGCCTCGGGGGCCGGGGAAACACCATATATTTT. This codes for CASSLGGRGNTIYF.